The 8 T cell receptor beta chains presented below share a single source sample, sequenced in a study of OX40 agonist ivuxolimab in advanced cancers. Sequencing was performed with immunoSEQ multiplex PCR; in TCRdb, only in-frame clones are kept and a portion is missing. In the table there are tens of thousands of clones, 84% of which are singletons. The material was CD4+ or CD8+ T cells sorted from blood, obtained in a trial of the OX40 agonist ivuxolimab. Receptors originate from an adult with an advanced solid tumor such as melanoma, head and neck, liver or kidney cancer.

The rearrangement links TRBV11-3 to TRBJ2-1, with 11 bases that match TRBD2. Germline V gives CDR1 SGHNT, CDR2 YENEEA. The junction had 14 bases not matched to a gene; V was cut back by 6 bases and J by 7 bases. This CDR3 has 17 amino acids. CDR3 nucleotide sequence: TGTGCCAGCAGTCAAACATCGATCCTAGCGGGAGGTAATGAGCAGTTCTTC. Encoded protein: CASSQTSILAGGNEQFF.

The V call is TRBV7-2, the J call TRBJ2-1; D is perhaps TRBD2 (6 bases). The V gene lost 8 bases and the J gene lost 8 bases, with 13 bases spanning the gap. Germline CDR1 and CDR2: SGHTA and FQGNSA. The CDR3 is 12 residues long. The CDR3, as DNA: TGTGCCAGCGAGCGGGCGGGGTATGAGCAGTTCTTC. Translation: CASERAGYEQFF. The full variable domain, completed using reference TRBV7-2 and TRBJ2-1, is GAGVSQSPSNKVTEKGKDVELRCDPISGHTALYWYRQSLGQGLEFLIYFQGNSAPDKSGLPSDRFSAERTGGSVSTLTIQRTQQEDSAVYLCASERAGYEQFFGPGTRLTVL.

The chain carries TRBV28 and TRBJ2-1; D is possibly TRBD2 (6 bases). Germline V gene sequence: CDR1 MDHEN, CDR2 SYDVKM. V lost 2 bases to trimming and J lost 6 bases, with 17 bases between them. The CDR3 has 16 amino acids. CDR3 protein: CASSLGTGARINEQFF. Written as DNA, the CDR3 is TGTGCCAGCAGTTTAGGGACGGGAGCCAGGATCAATGAGCAGTTCTTC. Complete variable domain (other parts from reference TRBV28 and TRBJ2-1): DVKVTQSSRYLVKRTGEKVFLECVQDMDHENMFWYRQDPGLGLRLIYFSYDVKMKEKGDIPEGYSVSREKKERFSLILESASTNQTSMYLCASSLGTGARINEQFFGPGTRLTVL.

The CDR3 is CASSEIRGEGTYGYTF. CDR3 coding DNA: TGTGCCAGCAGTGAAATTCGTGGGGAGGGGACCTATGGCTACACCTTC. The chain is built from TRBV6-1 and TRBJ1-2, with a weak D call TRBD1 (5 bases). Germline-derived CDR1 and CDR2 are MNHNS and SASEGT. V was cut by 2 bases and J by 4 bases, with 17 bases left in between. The CDR3 sequence is 16 residues long.

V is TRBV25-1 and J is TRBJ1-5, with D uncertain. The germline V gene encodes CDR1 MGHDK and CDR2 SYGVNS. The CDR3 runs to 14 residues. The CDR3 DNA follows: TGTGCAAAGGAAGGGAGCGTTGGTAATCAGCCCCAGCATTTT. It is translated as CAKEGSVGNQPQHF.

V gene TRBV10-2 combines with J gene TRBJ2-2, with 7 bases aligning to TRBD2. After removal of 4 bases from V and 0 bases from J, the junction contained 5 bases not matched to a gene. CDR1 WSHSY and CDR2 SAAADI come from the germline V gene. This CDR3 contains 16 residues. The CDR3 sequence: CASSASGGANTGELFF. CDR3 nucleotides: TGCGCCAGCAGTGCTAGCGGAGGAGCGAACACCGGGGAGCTGTTTTTT.

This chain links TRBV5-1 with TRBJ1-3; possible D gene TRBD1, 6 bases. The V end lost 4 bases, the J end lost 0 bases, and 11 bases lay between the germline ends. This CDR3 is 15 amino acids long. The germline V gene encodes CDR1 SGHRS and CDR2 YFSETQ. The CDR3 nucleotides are TGCGCCAGCAGCGTTGGGACAAACTCTGGAAACACCATATATTTT. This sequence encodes CASSVGTNSGNTIYF.

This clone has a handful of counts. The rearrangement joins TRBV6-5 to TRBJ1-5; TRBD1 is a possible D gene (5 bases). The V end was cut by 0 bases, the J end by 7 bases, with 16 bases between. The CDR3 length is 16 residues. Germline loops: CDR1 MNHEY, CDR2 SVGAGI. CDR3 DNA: TGTGCCAGCAGTTACTCTAGCCCCGGGGGAGGGCAGCCCCAGCATTTT. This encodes CASSYSSPGGGQPQHF.